Described below is a single T cell receptor beta chain sequence and its context. Authors' methods: Reference gene primer amplification in the assay estimated nucleated cell counts. TCRdb keeps only in-frame clones here, not all; method: immunoSEQ multiplex PCR. D and trimming were read from the DNA, whereas the V and J calls and clone size are those reported in that table. Of approximately 250,000 clones listed, approximately 90% are singletons. The sample is drawn from a study of blood T cell repertoires in COVID-19. Study-wide context: COVID-19 samples collected from the United States, Italy and Spain covered acute and convalescent phases. PBMCs, B-cell-depleted T cells, or T cells provided the cDNA or gDNA that made up the material.

Clinical history as reported by participants underpinned cohort assignment. V was trimmed by 1 base and J by 0 bases, leaving 12 bases between them. The CDR3 consists of 17 residues. CDR1 and CDR2 from the germline V gene are MNHEY and SMNVEV (reference sequence). The sample taken for sequencing was PBMCs or T cells enriched from blood (not recorded which). This clonotype was obtained from a middle-aged woman with acute COVID-19. The rearrangement links TRBV27 to TRBJ2-2, with D possibly TRBD1 on 5 matching bases. CDR3 DNA: TGTGCCAGCAGTTTATGGTCCAGGGTTCCGAACACCGGGGAGCTGTTTTTT. Translation: CASSLWSRVPNTGELFF.